This is a list of T cell receptor beta chains from one sample in a study of PD-1 and CTLA-4 blockade in melanoma. The repertoire was sequenced with immunoSEQ multiplex PCR; TCRdb's copy has only in-frame clones and lacks some. The data contain some 15,000 clones, under 85% of them singletons. This specimen consisted of CD8+ T cells from peripheral blood, obtained before anti-PD-1 treatment. These receptors came from a human donor with melanoma. Each CDR3 is given with its conserved first and last residue. Fields, in order: J gene, V gene, clone size, D gene, CDR3 DNA, CDR3 protein. The D gene is left open where the match is weak. A clone size is listed for some rows: how often the clone was seen (once, few, many), or a class if it is expanded.

j_call: TRBJ1-2; v_call: TRBV30; clone_size: .; d_call: .; cdr3_nt: TGTGCCTGGAGTCGCGACAGCAAGCTCTATGGCTACACCTTC; cdr3_aa: CAWSRDSKLYGYTF
j_call: TRBJ2-1; v_call: TRBV27; clone_size: .; d_call: .; cdr3_nt: TGTGCCAGCAGTCCCGGACTCCTCCTCCCCAATGAGCAGTTCTTC; cdr3_aa: CASSPGLLLPNEQFF
j_call: TRBJ2-5; v_call: TRBV5-1; clone_size: .; d_call: TRBD2; cdr3_nt: TGCGCCAGCAGCTTACGGACTAGCGGGAGCCAAGAGACCCAGTACTTC; cdr3_aa: CASSLRTSGSQETQYF
j_call: TRBJ2-1; v_call: TRBV9; clone_size: .; d_call: .; cdr3_nt: TGTGCCAGCAGCGTGGAGGCGAGCTCCTACAATGAGCAGTTCTTC; cdr3_aa: CASSVEASSYNEQFF
j_call: TRBJ2-3; v_call: TRBV6-5; clone_size: medium-sized; d_call: .; cdr3_nt: TGTGCCAGCAGTTACATCGGACGGCAAACAGATACGCAGTATTTT; cdr3_aa: CASSYIGRQTDTQYF
j_call: TRBJ2-7; v_call: TRBV7-9; clone_size: .; d_call: .; cdr3_nt: TGTGCCAGCAGCTTAGCGCTCGGCGAGGAGCAGTACTTC; cdr3_aa: CASSLALGEEQYF
j_call: TRBJ1-2; v_call: TRBV27; clone_size: few; d_call: .; cdr3_nt: TGTGCCAGCACCCCCTCGGGGGTCAACTATGGCTACACCTTC; cdr3_aa: CASTPSGVNYGYTF
j_call: TRBJ1-3; v_call: TRBV12-3/TRBV12-4; clone_size: .; d_call: TRBD1; cdr3_nt: TGTGCCAACATCCAGGGGGGTGGAAACACCATATATTTT; cdr3_aa: CANIQGGGNTIYF
j_call: TRBJ2-5; v_call: TRBV4-1; clone_size: .; d_call: TRBD1; cdr3_nt: TGCGCCAGCAGCTTCCGGGACAGGGACGTGGAGACCCAGTACTTC; cdr3_aa: CASSFRDRDVETQYF
j_call: TRBJ1-5; v_call: TRBV7-8; clone_size: .; d_call: .; cdr3_nt: TGTGCCAGCAGCTCAAGTTCGGGTCAGCCCCAGCATTTT; cdr3_aa: CASSSSSGQPQHF